The 7 T cell receptor beta chains listed next were all sequenced from one sample in a study of OX40 agonist ivuxolimab in advanced cancers. Method: immunoSEQ multiplex PCR; TCRdb's copy keeps in-frame clones and lacks some. Of around 71,000 clones in the sample, around 78% were seen once. The sequences come from CD4+ or CD8+ T cells sorted from blood, collected in a trial of the OX40 agonist ivuxolimab. These receptors were collected from an adult with an advanced solid tumor such as melanoma, head and neck, liver or kidney cancer.

The gene calls are TRBV5-1 and TRBJ2-1; D gene uncertain. With 0 bases removed from V and 8 bases from J, the gap between germline ends came to 12 bases. Germline-derived CDR1 and CDR2 are SGHRS and YFSETQ. The CDR3 totals 14 residues. CDR3 protein: CASSLAATLDEQFF. The CDR3 DNA reads TGCGCCAGCAGCTTGGCCGCCACCTTGGATGAGCAGTTCTTC.

V is TRBV30 and J is TRBJ1-6, with 9 nucleotides matching TRBD1. The junction had 4 bases not matched to a gene; V was cut back by 0 bases and J by 7 bases. CDR1 and CDR2 from the germline V gene are GTSNPN and SVGIG (reference sequence). CDR3 length equals 15 residues. CDR3 sequence: CAWSVLGQGNSPLHF. The CDR3 DNA follows: TGTGCCTGGAGTGTGCTAGGACAGGGGAATTCACCCCTCCACTTT.

This clone was observed once. The chain is built from TRBV7-2 and TRBJ1-2; the D gene is possibly TRBD1 (5 bases). Germline V CDR1 and CDR2: SGHTA, FQGNSA. V lost 4 bases and J lost 14, with 26 bases in between. The CDR3 contains 15 residues. The CDR3 region is CASSSAPGTGEVATF. The CDR3, as DNA: TGTGCCAGCAGCTCAGCCCCCGGGACGGGGGAAGTCGCTACCTTC.

The rearrangement joins TRBV6-1 to TRBJ1-6, with D maybe TRBD1 (6 bases). The CDR3 is 14 amino acids. Germline lookup yields CDR1 MNHNS and CDR2 SASEGT. The V and J ends lost 2 bases and 8 bases respectively, with 10 bases between them. As DNA, the CDR3 is TGTGCCAGCAGTGAATCCAGGGGTGATTCACCCCTCCACTTT. Residues: CASSESRGDSPLHF.

This clone was observed a handful of times. CDR3 bases: TGTGCCAGTAGTGAGGCTAGCAGACCCACAGATACGCAGTATTTT. As protein: CASSEASRPTDTQYF. The chain joins TRBV19 to TRBJ2-3; D is possibly TRBD2 (5 bases). This CDR3 has 15 amino acids. Germline CDR1 LNHDA, CDR2 SQIVND (reference sequence). Trimming took 5 bases from V and 2 from J, leaving 14 bases between them. The entire variable domain, with the rest obtained from reference TRBV19 and TRBJ2-3, is as follows: DGGITQSPKYLFRKEGQNVTLSCEQNLNHDAMYWYRQDPGQGLRLIYYSQIVNDFQKGDIAEGYSVSREKKESFPLTVTSAQKNPTAFYLCASSEASRPTDTQYFGPGTRLTVL.

The chain has TRBV19 and TRBJ2-3; 11 bases fit TRBD2. With 5 bases clipped from V and 4 bases from J, the junction kept 2 bases outside the gene matches. Germline CDR1 and CDR2: LNHDA and SQIVND (reference sequence). There are 14 residues in the CDR3. CDR3 region: CASSSSGRSDTQYF. The CDR3 DNA reads TGTGCCAGTAGTTCTAGCGGGAGGTCAGATACGCAGTATTTT. Together with reference TRBV19 and TRBJ2-3, the CDR3 gives the full variable domain: DGGITQSPKYLFRKEGQNVTLSCEQNLNHDAMYWYRQDPGQGLRLIYYSQIVNDFQKGDIAEGYSVSREKKESFPLTVTSAQKNPTAFYLCASSSSGRSDTQYFGPGTRLTVL.

This clone appeared once. The V gene is TRBV5-6, the J gene TRBJ1-2; unclear D gene. The CDR3 loop spans 14 amino acids. Germline assignment: CDR1 SGHDT and CDR2 YYEEEE. Between the trimmed V and J ends, which lost 6 bases and 2 bases, there was a span of 14 bases. The CDR3 region has the DNA TGTGCCAGCACCCCGGAGGGAAGAAACTATGGCTACACCTTC. The encoded protein is CASTPEGRNYGYTF.